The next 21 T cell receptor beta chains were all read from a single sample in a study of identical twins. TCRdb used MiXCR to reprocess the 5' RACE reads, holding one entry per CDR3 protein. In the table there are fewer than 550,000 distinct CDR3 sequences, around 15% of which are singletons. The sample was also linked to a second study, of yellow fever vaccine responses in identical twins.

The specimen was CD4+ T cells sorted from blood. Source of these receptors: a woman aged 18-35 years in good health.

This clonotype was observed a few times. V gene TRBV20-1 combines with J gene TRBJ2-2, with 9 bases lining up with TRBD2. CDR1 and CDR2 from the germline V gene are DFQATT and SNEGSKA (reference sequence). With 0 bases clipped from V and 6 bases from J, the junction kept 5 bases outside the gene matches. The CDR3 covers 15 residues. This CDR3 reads CSARDSGGLSGELFF. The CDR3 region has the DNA TGCAGTGCTAGAGATAGCGGGGGTCTGTCCGGGGAGCTGTTTTTT.

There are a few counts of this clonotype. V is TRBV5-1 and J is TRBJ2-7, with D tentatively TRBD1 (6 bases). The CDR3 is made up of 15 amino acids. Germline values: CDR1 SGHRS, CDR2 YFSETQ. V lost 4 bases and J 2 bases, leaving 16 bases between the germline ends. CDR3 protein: CASSPGQPQAYEQYV. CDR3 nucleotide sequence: TGCGCCAGCAGCCCCGGACAGCCCCAAGCCTACGAGCAGTACGTC.

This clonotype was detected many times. The CDR3 DNA reads TGTGCCAGCAGTCCCGGGACAGACTACAATGAGCAGTTCTTC. This codes for CASSPGTDYNEQFF. The J gene is TRBJ2-1, the V gene TRBV28; 7 nucleotides align to TRBD1. The CDR3 is made up of 14 amino acids. V shed 5 bases and J 3 bases; nucleotides not matched to a gene: 4. Germline V gene lookup returns CDR1 MDHEN and CDR2 SYDVKM.

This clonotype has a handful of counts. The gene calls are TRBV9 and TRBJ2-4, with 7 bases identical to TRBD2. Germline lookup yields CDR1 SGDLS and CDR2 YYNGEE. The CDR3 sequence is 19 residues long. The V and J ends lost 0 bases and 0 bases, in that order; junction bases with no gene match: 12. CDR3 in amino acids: CASSVDPVGGELAKNIQYF. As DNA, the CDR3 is TGTGCCAGCAGCGTAGACCCAGTGGGGGGGGAACTAGCCAAAAACATTCAGTACTTC.

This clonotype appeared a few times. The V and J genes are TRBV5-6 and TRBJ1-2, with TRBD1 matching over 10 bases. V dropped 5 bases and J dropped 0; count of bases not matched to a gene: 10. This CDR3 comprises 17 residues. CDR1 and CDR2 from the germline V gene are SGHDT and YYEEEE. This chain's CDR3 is CASRQETGGIANYGYTF. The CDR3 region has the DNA TGTGCCAGCAGGCAAGAGACAGGGGGCATAGCTAACTATGGCTACACCTTC. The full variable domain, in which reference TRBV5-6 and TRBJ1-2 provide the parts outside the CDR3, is DAGVTQSPTHLIKTRGQQVTLRCSPKSGHDTVSWYQQALGQGPQFIFQYYEEEERQRGNFPDRFSGHQFPNYSSELNVNALLLGDSALYLCASRQETGGIANYGYTFGSGTRLTVV.

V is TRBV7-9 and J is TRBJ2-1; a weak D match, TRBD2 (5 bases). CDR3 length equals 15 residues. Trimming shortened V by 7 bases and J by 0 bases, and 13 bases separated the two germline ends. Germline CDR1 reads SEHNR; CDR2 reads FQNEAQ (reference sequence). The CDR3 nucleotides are TGTGCCAGCACCACCAGAGGGCCCTCCTACAATGAGCAGTTCTTC. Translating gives CASTTRGPSYNEQFF.

DNA of the CDR3: TGCGCCAGCAGCTTGAATCCTGGTCCCACCGGGGAGCTGTTTTTT. This gives the protein CASSLNPGPTGELFF. The V and J genes are TRBV5-1 and TRBJ2-2; no clear D. The CDR3 has 15 residues. V shed 1 base and J shed 4 bases, with 11 bases lying between them. CDR1 is SGHRS, CDR2 YFSETQ, per germline.

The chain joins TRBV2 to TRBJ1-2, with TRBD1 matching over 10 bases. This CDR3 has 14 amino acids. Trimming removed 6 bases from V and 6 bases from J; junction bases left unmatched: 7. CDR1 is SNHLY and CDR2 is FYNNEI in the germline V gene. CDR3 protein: CASRLDRGRDGYTF. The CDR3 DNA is TGTGCCAGCAGATTGGACAGGGGGAGAGATGGCTACACCTTC.

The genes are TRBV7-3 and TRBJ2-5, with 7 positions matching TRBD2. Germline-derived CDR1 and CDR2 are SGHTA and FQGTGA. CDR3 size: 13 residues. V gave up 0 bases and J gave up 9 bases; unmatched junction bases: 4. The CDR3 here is CASSLTGGEPQYF. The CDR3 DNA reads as TGTGCCAGCAGCTTAACGGGAGGGGAGCCCCAGTACTTC. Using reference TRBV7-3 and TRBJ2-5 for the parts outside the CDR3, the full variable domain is GAGVSQTPSNKVTEKGKYVELRCDPISGHTALYWYRQSLGQGPEFLIYFQGTGAADDSGLPNDRFFAVRPEGSVSTLKIQRTERGDSAVYLCASSLTGGEPQYFGPGTRLLVL.

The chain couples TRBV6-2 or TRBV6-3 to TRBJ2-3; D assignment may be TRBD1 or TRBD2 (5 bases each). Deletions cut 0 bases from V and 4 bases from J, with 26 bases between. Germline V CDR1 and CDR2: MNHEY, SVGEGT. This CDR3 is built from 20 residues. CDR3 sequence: CASSYSTLFRGQKGADTQYF. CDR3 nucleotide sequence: TGTGCCAGCAGTTACTCGACCTTATTTCGGGGCCAGAAGGGCGCAGATACGCAGTATTTT.

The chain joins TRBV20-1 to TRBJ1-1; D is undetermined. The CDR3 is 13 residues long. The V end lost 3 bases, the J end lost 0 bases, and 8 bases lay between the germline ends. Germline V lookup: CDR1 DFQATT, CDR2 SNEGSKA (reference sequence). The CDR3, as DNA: TGCAGTGCTAGTAACGGTTTGAACACTGAAGCTTTCTTT. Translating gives CSASNGLNTEAFF.

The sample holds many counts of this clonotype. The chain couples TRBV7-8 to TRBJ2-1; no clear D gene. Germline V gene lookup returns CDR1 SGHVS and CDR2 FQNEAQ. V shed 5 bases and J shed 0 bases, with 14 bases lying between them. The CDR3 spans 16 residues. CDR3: CASSPSSGSSYNEQFF. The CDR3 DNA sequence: TGTGCCAGCAGCCCCTCGAGTGGTAGCTCCTACAATGAGCAGTTCTTC.

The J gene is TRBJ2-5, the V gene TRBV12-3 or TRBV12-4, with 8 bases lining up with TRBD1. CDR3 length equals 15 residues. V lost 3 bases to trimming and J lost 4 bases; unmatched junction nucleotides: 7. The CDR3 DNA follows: TGTGCCAGCAGTTTCGGACAGGGCGGCGGAGAGACCCAGTACTTC. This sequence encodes CASSFGQGGGETQYF.

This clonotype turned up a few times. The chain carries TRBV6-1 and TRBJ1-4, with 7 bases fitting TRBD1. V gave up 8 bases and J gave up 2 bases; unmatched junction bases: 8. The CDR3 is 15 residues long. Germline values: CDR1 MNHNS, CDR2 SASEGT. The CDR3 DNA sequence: TGTGCCAGCCGGTCGACAGGGAGCACTAATGAAAAACTGTTTTTT. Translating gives CASRSTGSTNEKLFF.

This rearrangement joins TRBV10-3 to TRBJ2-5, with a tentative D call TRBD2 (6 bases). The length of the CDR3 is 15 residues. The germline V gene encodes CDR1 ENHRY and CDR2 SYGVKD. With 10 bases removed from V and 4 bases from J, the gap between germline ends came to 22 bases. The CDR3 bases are TGTGCCACCACCGGCAACTCGGGAGTTTTAGAGACCCAGTACTTC. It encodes CATTGNSGVLETQYF.

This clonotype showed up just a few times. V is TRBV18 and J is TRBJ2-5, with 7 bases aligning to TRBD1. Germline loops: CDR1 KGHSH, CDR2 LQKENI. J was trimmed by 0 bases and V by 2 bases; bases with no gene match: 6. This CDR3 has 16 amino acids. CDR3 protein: CASSPLAGTDQETQYF. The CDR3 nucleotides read TGTGCCAGCTCACCATTAGCCGGGACAGACCAAGAGACCCAGTACTTC.

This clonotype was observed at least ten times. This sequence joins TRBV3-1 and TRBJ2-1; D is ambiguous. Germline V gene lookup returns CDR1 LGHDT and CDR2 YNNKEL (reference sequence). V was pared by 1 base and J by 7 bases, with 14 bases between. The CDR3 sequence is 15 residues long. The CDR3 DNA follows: TGTGCCAGCAGCCAAGGTCTGGCGGCATGGAATGAGCAGTTCTTC. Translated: CASSQGLAAWNEQFF.

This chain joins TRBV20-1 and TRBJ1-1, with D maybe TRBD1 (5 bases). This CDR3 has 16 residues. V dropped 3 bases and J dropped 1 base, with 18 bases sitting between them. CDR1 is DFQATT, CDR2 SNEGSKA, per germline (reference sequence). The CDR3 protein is CSARNRSGIWNTEAFF. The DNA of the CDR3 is TGCAGTGCTAGGAATAGATCAGGGATATGGAACACTGAAGCTTTCTTT.

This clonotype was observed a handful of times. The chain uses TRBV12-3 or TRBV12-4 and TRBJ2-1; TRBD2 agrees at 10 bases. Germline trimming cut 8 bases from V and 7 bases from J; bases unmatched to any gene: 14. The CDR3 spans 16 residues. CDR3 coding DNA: TGTGCCAGCCATTATGCCTTAAGCGGGAGGGGGAATGAGCAGTTCTTC. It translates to CASHYALSGRGNEQFF.

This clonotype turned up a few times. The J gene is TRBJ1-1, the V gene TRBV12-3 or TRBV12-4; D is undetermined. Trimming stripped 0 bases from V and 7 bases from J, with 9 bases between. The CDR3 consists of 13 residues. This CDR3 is CASSLAVRREAFF. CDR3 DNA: TGTGCCAGCAGTTTAGCTGTGAGGCGTGAAGCTTTCTTT.

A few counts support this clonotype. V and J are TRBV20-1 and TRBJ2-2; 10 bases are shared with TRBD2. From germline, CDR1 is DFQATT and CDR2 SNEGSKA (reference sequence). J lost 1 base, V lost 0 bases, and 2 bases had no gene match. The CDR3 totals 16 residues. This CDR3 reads CSAREASGGNTGELFF. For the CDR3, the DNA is TGCAGTGCTAGAGAGGCTAGCGGGGGGAACACCGGGGAGCTGTTTTTT.